The 8 T cell receptor beta chains below were found in one sample sequenced in a study of cytomegalovirus exposure and HLA in healthy donors (dated by TCRdb to 2015 to 2018). Libraries were constructed by the immunoSEQ multiplex PCR assay. A mixture of 60 forward primers for TCR Vbeta segments and 13 reverse primers for TCR Jbeta segments was used in the multiplex PCR. TCRdb's version of the immuneACCESS table is confined to in-frame rearrangements and falls short of the full clone set. An unresolved V gene accounts for under half of the shortfall where checked; the remainder is of unknown origin. The sample table holds 150,000 to 180,000 clones, of which about 68% were seen once. The ten largest clones capture approximately 2.1% of the sample. Material: PBMCs. These receptors came from a man aged 25 to 40 in good health and CMV-seronegative.

CDR3 sequence: CSVDRGRSYEQYF. In DNA form, the CDR3 reads TGCAGCGTTGACAGGGGGCGGTCCTACGAGCAGTACTTC. The rearrangement links TRBV29-1 to TRBJ2-7; 8 positions match TRBD1. V lost 3 bases, J lost 1 base, and 2 bases stayed unmatched. Germline-derived CDR1 and CDR2 are SQVTM and ANQGSEA. The CDR3 is 13 residues long.

On this clone: One end of the junction does not line up with germline, which may come from a read error. CDR3 in amino acids: CASSSRGAGSNYGYPF. Here the CDR3 DNA reads TGTGCCAGCAGCTCTCGCGGGGCAGGGTCTAACTATGGCTACCCCTTC. The chain combines TRBV5-6 with TRBJ1-2, with D possibly matching TRBD1 (5 bases). CDR1 and CDR2 from the germline V gene are SGHDT and YYEEEE. CDR3 length: 16 amino acids.

The V call is TRBV29-1, the J call TRBJ1-2; 7 nucleotides agree with TRBD1. This CDR3 region has 13 residues. Per germline, CDR1 SQVTM and CDR2 ANQGSEA. The V and J ends lost 6 bases and 2 bases, in that order; junction bases with no gene match: 6. The CDR3 coding sequence is TGCAGCGTGGAGGGGACAGTGAACTATGGCTACACCTTC. It specifies CSVEGTVNYGYTF.

This sequence joins TRBV9 and TRBJ2-1, with TRBD1 identical over 7 bases. The V and J ends lost 3 bases and 0 bases, in that order; junction bases with no gene match: 12. Germline CDR1 reads SGDLS; CDR2 reads YYNGEE. The CDR3 spans 18 residues. This CDR3 reads CASSGHRGMGSSYNEQFF. The DNA of the CDR3 is TGTGCCAGCAGCGGACACAGGGGTATGGGGAGCTCCTACAATGAGCAGTTCTTC.

This clone was detected only once. The rearrangement links TRBV28 to TRBJ1-1; D gene uncertain. Germline CDR1 reads MDHEN; CDR2 reads SYDVKM. Trimming shortened V by 6 bases and J by 5 bases, and 16 bases separated the two germline ends. The CDR3 contains 14 residues. The CDR3 nucleotides read TGTGCCAGCAGCCCCTTTGCGGGAAGGACTGAAGCTTTCTTT. Amino acids: CASSPFAGRTEAFF.

This chain connects TRBV4-2 to TRBJ2-5; the match to TRBD2 covers 12 bases. CDR1 and CDR2 from the germline V gene are LGHNA and YNFKEQ. V was clipped by 0 bases and J by 1 base; unmatched bases: 3. This CDR3 contains 17 residues. The CDR3 DNA reads as TGTGCCAGCAGCCAAGATGGGACTAGCGGGTTCCAAGAGACCCAGTACTTC. Its protein product is CASSQDGTSGFQETQYF.

This sequence joins TRBV27 and TRBJ1-2; TRBD1 matches 9 bases. The CDR3 covers 15 residues. Unmatched junction bases numbered 8, after V lost 5 bases and J lost 4 bases. The germline CDR1 and CDR2 sequences are MNHEY and SMNVEV (reference sequence). The CDR3 bases are TGTGCCAGCAGTCCGCAGGGGACAGGGTTCTATGGCTACACCTTC. Its protein product is CASSPQGTGFYGYTF.

The chain couples TRBV5-4 to TRBJ2-5; 10 bases agree with TRBD1. V was pared by 4 bases and J by 5 bases, with 8 bases of the junction left unmatched. Germline values: CDR1 SGHNT, CDR2 YYREEE (reference sequence). This CDR3 region has 15 residues. The CDR3 is CASSAGQGTVETQYF. The CDR3 DNA reads as TGTGCCAGCAGCGCGGGACAGGGGACCGTGGAGACCCAGTACTTC.